Below are 25 T cell receptor beta chains sequenced from a single sample in a study of beta chain features in type 1 diabetes. The entirety of the isolated RNA underwent reverse transcription, so expressed TCRB transcripts were sequenced. Some clones are missing from TCRdb's copy, which holds only in-frame ones; the method was immunoSEQ multiplex PCR. The sample lists 200,000 to 250,000 clones, 9.6% occurring once. The specimen sequenced was naive CD4+ T cells from blood. These receptors originate from a woman aged 18-30 years in good health.

This clone came up a few times. The chain combines TRBV7-9 with TRBJ1-5, with D uncertain. This CDR3 spans 15 amino acids. V was shortened by 0 bases and J by 7 bases, with 13 bases between the two germline ends. Germline V gene data show CDR1 as SEHNR and CDR2 as FQNEAQ (reference sequence). The CDR3: CASSLAGGREQPQHF. As DNA, the CDR3 is TGTGCCAGCAGCTTAGCGGGAGGGAGGGAACAGCCCCAGCATTTT.

This clone was seen more than once but under ten times. Written as DNA, the CDR3 is TGCGCCAGCAGCTTCCGTCAGATGAACACTGAAGCTTTCTTT. Translation: CASSFRQMNTEAFF. The chain links TRBV5-1 to TRBJ1-1; D ambiguous. This CDR3 spans 14 amino acids. CDR1 and CDR2 from the germline V gene are SGHRS and YFSETQ. V gave up 2 bases and J gave up 0 bases, with 8 bases separating them.

This sequence joins TRBV6-1 and TRBJ1-4, with TRBD1 as a possible D gene (6 bases). Trimming took 4 bases from V and 5 from J, leaving 14 bases between them. This CDR3 contains 15 residues. Germline CDR1 MNHNS, CDR2 SASEGT. CDR3 DNA sequence: TGTGCCAGCAGTGCAACCGACAGGTCGAATGAAAAACTGTTTTTT. Its protein product is CASSATDRSNEKLFF.

The chain has TRBV18 and TRBJ2-7; 8 positions match TRBD2. In germline, CDR1 is KGHSH, CDR2 LQKENI. There are 15 residues in the CDR3. Germline trimming cut 0 bases from V and 4 bases from J; bases unmatched to any gene: 5. CDR3 sequence reads: CASSPPTSGSYEQYF. CDR3 sequence (DNA): TGTGCCAGCTCACCACCAACTAGCGGATCGTACGAGCAGTACTTC.

The CDR3 nucleotides are TGTGCCAGCAGCCTGACAGGGAATGAGCAGTTCTTC. It codes for CASSLTGNEQFF. This chain connects TRBV7-9 to TRBJ2-1; 7 positions match TRBD1. This CDR3 has 12 residues. Germline CDR1 is SEHNR and CDR2 is FQNEAQ (reference sequence). J lost 7 bases, V lost 5 bases, and 2 bases had no gene match.

The sample holds a few counts of this clone. The chain recombines TRBV11-2 with TRBJ2-1; 9 nucleotides align to TRBD2. CDR1 is SGHAT and CDR2 is FQNNGV in the germline V gene. The CDR3 totals 16 residues. V lost 6 bases to trimming and J lost 9 bases; unmatched junction nucleotides: 15. The DNA of the CDR3 is TGTGCCAGCAGGACTAGAGCGGGGGGCCTACACGGTGAGCAGTTCTTC. Protein sequence: CASRTRAGGLHGEQFF.

This clone was seen more than once but under ten times. The chain employs TRBV19 and TRBJ1-2; a possible D gene is TRBD1 (5 bases). Germline loops: CDR1 LNHDA, CDR2 SQIVND (reference sequence). Trimming cost V 3 bases and J 6 bases, with 11 bases left between them. This CDR3 is 13 amino acids long. CDR3 region: CASSIQGLDGYTF. DNA for the CDR3: TGTGCCAGTAGTATCCAGGGTCTCGATGGCTACACCTTC.

This clone was observed a few times. The rearrangement joins TRBV30 to TRBJ2-1, with 11 positions matching TRBD1. Germline CDR1 reads GTSNPN; CDR2 reads SVGIG (reference sequence). Unmatched junction bases numbered 6, after V lost 8 bases and J lost 3 bases. CDR3 size: 14 residues. The CDR3 reads CAGSGTGGYNEQFF. The CDR3 DNA sequence: TGTGCCGGCTCCGGGACAGGGGGCTACAATGAGCAGTTCTTC.

This clone has just a few counts. This chain connects TRBV30 to TRBJ2-3; 9 bases match TRBD2. Germline CDR1 and CDR2: GTSNPN and SVGIG (reference sequence). V was clipped by 1 base and J by 0 bases; unmatched bases: 5. The CDR3 has 16 residues. CDR3 sequence reads: CAWSGGTSPSTDTQYF. In DNA, the CDR3 is TGTGCCTGGAGTGGGGGGACTAGCCCAAGCACAGATACGCAGTATTTT. Looking up the rest from reference TRBV30 and TRBJ2-3 gives the full variable domain: SQTIHQWPATLVQPVGSPLSLECTVEGTSNPNLYWYRQAAGRGLQLLFYSVGIGQISSEVPQNLSASRPQDRQFILSSKKLLLSDSGFYLCAWSGGTSPSTDTQYFGPGTRLTVL.

This clone was counted a few times. The chain links TRBV5-1 to TRBJ2-5, with no clear D. With 2 bases removed from V and 0 bases from J, the gap between germline ends came to 14 bases. This CDR3 spans 16 amino acids. CDR1 and CDR2 from the germline V gene are SGHRS and YFSETQ. CDR3 DNA sequence: TGCGCCAGCAGCTTTTATGGCACCCAGTACCAAGAGACCCAGTACTTC. It yields the protein CASSFYGTQYQETQYF.

The CDR3, as DNA: TGCGCCAGCAGCTTGAGACAGCGGGGGCCGCAAGAGACCCAGTACTTC. It specifies CASSLRQRGPQETQYF. This sequence joins TRBV5-1 and TRBJ2-5; 8 nucleotides align to TRBD2. Per germline, CDR1 SGHRS and CDR2 YFSETQ. V shed 1 base, J shed 2 bases, and the junction held 7 bases outside the gene matches. The CDR3 runs to 16 residues.

The chain combines TRBV6-1 with TRBJ2-7; 8 bases align to TRBD1. The CDR3 length is 15 residues. Germline lookup yields CDR1 MNHNS and CDR2 SASEGT. V lost 2 bases to trimming and J lost 3 bases; unmatched junction nucleotides: 6. The CDR3 nucleotides read TGTGCCAGCAGTGAAACAACAGGGGGGTTCTACGAGCAGTACTTC. Protein: CASSETTGGFYEQYF.

This clone was detected only a few times. The J gene is TRBJ2-1, the V gene TRBV5-6; 14 nucleotides agree with TRBD2. This CDR3 comprises 15 residues. Trimming took 7 bases from V and 9 from J; bases not matched to a gene: 9. Germline assignment: CDR1 SGHDT and CDR2 YYEEEE. The CDR3 region has the DNA TGTGCCAGCTTCTGGACAGGACTAGCGGGAGGTGAGCAGTTCTTC. Encoded protein: CASFWTGLAGGEQFF.

This clone appeared a few times. This chain joins TRBV5-4 and TRBJ2-7; a weak D match, TRBD1 (6 bases). CDR3 size: 13 residues. Germline assignment: CDR1 SGHNT and CDR2 YYREEE (reference sequence). The V and J ends lost 0 bases and 2 bases respectively, with 6 bases between them. This CDR3 reads CASSLDRAYEQYF. The DNA of the CDR3 is TGTGCCAGCAGCTTGGACAGGGCCTACGAGCAGTACTTC.

This clone occurred a few times. The chain has TRBV5-1 and TRBJ2-7; 7 positions match TRBD2. Trimming cost V 0 bases and J 0 bases; bases outside gene matches: 9. CDR3 length: 17 amino acids. Germline CDR1 SGHRS, CDR2 YFSETQ. In DNA, the CDR3 is TGCGCCAGCAGCTTGGTGGGGGGACGGGACTACTCCTACGAGCAGTACTTC. Amino acid sequence: CASSLVGGRDYSYEQYF. The variable domain in full, completed from reference TRBV5-1 and TRBJ2-7, reads KAGVTQTPRYLIKTRGQQVTLSCSPISGHRSVSWYQQTPGQGLQFLFEYFSETQRNKGNFPGRFSGRQFSNSRSEMNVSTLELGDSALYLCASSLVGGRDYSYEQYFGPGTRLTVT.

V gene TRBV7-9 combines with J gene TRBJ1-5; D unclear. This CDR3 region has 12 residues. Germline V CDR1 and CDR2: SEHNR, FQNEAQ (reference sequence). The V end was cut by 2 bases, the J end by 8 bases, with 7 bases between. CDR3 region: CASSLREEPQHF. The CDR3 nucleotides are TGTGCCAGCAGCTTAAGAGAGGAGCCCCAGCATTTT.

The J gene is TRBJ1-4, the V gene TRBV29-1, with 8 positions matching TRBD1. The V gene's germline CDR1 is SQVTM and CDR2 ANQGSEA. The V segment lost 6 bases and the J segment 8 bases; nucleotides outside the gene matches: 14. The CDR3 is made up of 15 amino acids. Here the CDR3 reads CSVQGALGQREKLFF. The CDR3 DNA sequence: TGCAGCGTCCAGGGGGCGTTGGGTCAAAGGGAAAAACTGTTTTTT.

This clone was recorded a few times. The chain has TRBV6-1 and TRBJ2-7; 7 bases agree with TRBD1. The CDR3 runs 13 residues. Germline CDR1 is MNHNS and CDR2 is SASEGT. The V and J ends lost 6 bases and 3 bases, in that order; junction bases with no gene match: 5. The CDR3 region is CASRNRGLYEQYF. The CDR3 DNA is TGTGCCAGCAGAAACAGGGGCCTCTACGAGCAGTACTTC.

There are a few counts of this clone. V gene TRBV30 combines with J gene TRBJ2-1; 7 nucleotides match TRBD1. The V segment lost 0 bases and the J segment 3 bases; nucleotides outside the gene matches: 8. The CDR3 is made up of 16 amino acids. Germline V gives CDR1 GTSNPN, CDR2 SVGIG (reference sequence). The CDR3 DNA follows: TGTGCCTGGAGTGTACCAGGGGGAGTGGGCTACAATGAGCAGTTCTTC. It translates to CAWSVPGGVGYNEQFF.

This clone occurred a few times. The V call is TRBV5-4, the J call TRBJ2-1; tentatively, D is TRBD2 (6 bases). Trimming took off 0 bases at V and 6 bases at J, with 10 bases between the two ends. This CDR3 is built from 14 residues. Germline-derived CDR1 and CDR2 are SGHNT and YYREEE (reference sequence). CDR3: CASSLEGGTNEQFF. The CDR3 DNA reads TGTGCCAGCAGCTTGGAGGGAGGTACCAATGAGCAGTTCTTC.

The chain uses TRBV11-2 and TRBJ2-7; 9 nucleotides align to TRBD1. Germline-derived CDR1 and CDR2 are SGHAT and FQNNGV. There are 15 residues in the CDR3. V shed 4 bases and J 1 base; nucleotides not matched to a gene: 5. CDR3 in amino acids: CASSSYRGRSYEQYF. CDR3 bases: TGTGCCAGCAGCTCATACAGGGGGCGATCCTACGAGCAGTACTTC.

The chain carries TRBV5-1 and TRBJ2-7; D is unresolved. This CDR3 is built from 15 residues. The germline gives CDR1 SGHRS, CDR2 YFSETQ. V gave up 2 bases and J gave up 3 bases, with 15 bases separating them. CDR3 region: CASSLLVGRNYEQYF. As DNA, the CDR3 is TGCGCCAGCAGCTTACTGGTGGGCCGGAACTACGAGCAGTACTTC.

This clone was counted a few times. The CDR3 loop is CASSAGLAGGNEQFF. The DNA of the CDR3 is TGTGCCAGCAGCGCGGGACTAGCGGGAGGAAATGAGCAGTTCTTC. The chain recombines TRBV7-7 with TRBJ2-1; 15 bases map to TRBD2. The CDR3 has 15 residues. V lost 5 bases, J lost 7 bases, and 3 bases stayed unmatched. CDR1 is SSHAT and CDR2 is FNYEAQ in the germline V gene (reference sequence).

This clone has just a few counts. The rearrangement joins TRBV5-1 to TRBJ1-4; D unclear. Between the trimmed V and J ends, which lost 0 bases and 7 bases, there was a span of 7 bases. From germline, CDR1 is SGHRS and CDR2 YFSETQ. The CDR3 consists of 13 residues. CDR3 region: CASSLARSEKLFF. The CDR3 DNA sequence: TGCGCCAGCAGCTTGGCCCGGAGTGAAAAACTGTTTTTT. Supplemented by reference TRBV5-1 and TRBJ1-4, the full variable domain reads KAGVTQTPRYLIKTRGQQVTLSCSPISGHRSVSWYQQTPGQGLQFLFEYFSETQRNKGNFPGRFSGRQFSNSRSEMNVSTLELGDSALYLCASSLARSEKLFFGSGTQLSVL.

The chain combines TRBV9 with TRBJ2-2; D call uncertain. In germline, CDR1 is SGDLS, CDR2 YYNGEE. The CDR3 consists of 14 residues. Trimming removed 7 bases at V and 2 bases at J, with 12 bases between. The CDR3 loop is CASSAATNTGELFF. In DNA form, the CDR3 reads TGTGCCAGCTCGGCGGCTACCAACACCGGGGAGCTGTTTTTT.